The rows below give T cell receptor beta chains drawn from one sample of a study of identical twins. TCRdb used MiXCR to reprocess the 5' RACE reads, holding one entry per CDR3 protein. Of about 520,000 distinct CDR3 sequences detected, about 20% appear once; the ten largest clones hold approximately 0.95%. This same sample was also taken into another study, of T cells expressing NK-cell markers.

Sample: CD4+ T cells sorted from blood. All receptors come from a woman younger than 30 in good health. CDR3s include the opening cysteine and the closing phenylalanine or tryptophan. The D gene is left open where the match is weak. Rows give clone size only sometimes, using once, few, many, or a class for an expanded clone.

clone size	V gene	D gene	J gene	CDR3 protein	CDR3 DNA
NA	TRBV9	NA	TRBJ1-3	CASSPRYTVGAPDFRNTIYF	TGTGCCAGCAGCCCCCGTTACACAGTCGGAGCACCGGACTTTCGAAACACCATATATTTT
NA	TRBV3-1	TRBD1	TRBJ2-7	CASSQDPGQFSYEQYF	TGTGCCAGCAGCCAAGATCCGGGACAGTTCTCCTACGAGCAGTACTTC
few	TRBV29-1	NA	TRBJ2-7	CSVEGTGYEQYF	TGCAGCGTTGAGGGGACGGGGTACGAGCAGTACTTC
NA	TRBV20-1	TRBD2	TRBJ2-5	CSASLPSGAPYPPQETQYF	TGCAGTGCTAGCCTGCCTAGCGGGGCGCCCTACCCCCCCCAAGAGACCCAGTACTTC
NA	TRBV29-1	NA	TRBJ1-2	CSVEWTEFINYGYTF	TGCAGCGTTGAATGGACAGAGTTTATAAACTATGGCTACACCTTC
NA	TRBV9	NA	TRBJ2-2	CASSVVVQTGELFF	TGTGCCAGCAGCGTAGTAGTCCAGACCGGGGAGCTGTTTTTT
NA	TRBV6-5	NA	TRBJ2-1	CASSSRVIYNEQFF	TGTGCCAGCAGTTCTCGGGTAATCTACAATGAGCAGTTCTTC
NA	TRBV12-3/TRBV12-4	NA	TRBJ2-5	CASSFRGRGETQYF	TGTGCCAGCAGTTTTAGAGGGCGAGGAGAGACCCAGTACTTC
few	TRBV3-1	NA	TRBJ2-5	CASSLMVRQETQYF	TGTGCCAGCAGCCTTATGGTCCGCCAAGAGACCCAGTACTTC
many	TRBV7-9	NA	TRBJ2-5	CASSYTTRQETQYF	TGTGCCAGCAGCTATACGACTAGACAAGAGACCCAGTACTTC
NA	TRBV20-1	TRBD2	TRBJ2-1	CSARDVGGRVNSYNEQFF	TGCAGTGCTAGAGATGTGGGCGGGAGGGTTAACTCCTACAATGAGCAGTTCTTC
few	TRBV7-2	NA	TRBJ1-2	CASTAAGNYGYTF	TGTGCCAGCACCGCGGCGGGAAACTATGGCTACACCTTC
NA	TRBV12-3/TRBV12-4	NA	TRBJ1-2	CASSKTVNYGYTF	TGTGCCAGCAGTAAGACAGTTAACTATGGCTACACCTTC
few	TRBV20-1	TRBD1	TRBJ2-3	CSARYRGADTQYF	TGCAGTGCTAGATACAGGGGGGCAGATACGCAGTATTTT
few	TRBV20-1	TRBD2	TRBJ2-7	CSARDGLAGWYEQYF	TGCAGTGCTAGAGACGGTCTAGCGGGATGGTACGAGCAGTACTTC
NA	TRBV12-3/TRBV12-4	TRBD1	TRBJ2-1	CASSPRTGPHFF	TGTGCCAGCAGTCCCCGGACAGGCCCACACTTCTTC
NA	TRBV12-5	NA	TRBJ2-7	CASGRDWGEQYF	TGTGCTAGTGGCCGGGACTGGGGCGAGCAGTACTTC
few	TRBV20-1	NA	TRBJ2-7	CSARDMTRPLYEQYF	TGCAGTGCTAGAGATATGACTAGACCCCTCTACGAGCAGTACTTC
NA	TRBV12-3/TRBV12-4	TRBD1	TRBJ2-7	CASSLLQGADHIDKQYF	TGTGCCAGCAGCCTACTACAGGGGGCGGATCATATAGACAAGCAGTACTTC
few	TRBV7-2	NA	TRBJ2-4	CASSEGLAKNIQYF	TGTGCCAGCAGCGAGGGGTTAGCCAAAAACATTCAGTACTTC
NA	TRBV15	TRBD2	TRBJ2-2	CATSRLLAGTGELFF	TGTGCCACCAGCAGATTGCTAGCGGGAACCGGGGAGCTGTTTTTT
few	TRBV10-3	NA	TRBJ2-5	CAISGRAEAGWEETQYF	TGTGCCATCAGTGGCCGGGCAGAAGCGGGCTGGGAAGAGACCCAGTACTTC
many	TRBV10-3	NA	TRBJ2-3	CAISGGLTDTQYF	TGTGCCATCAGCGGTGGTCTCACAGATACGCAGTATTTT
NA	TRBV5-1	NA	TRBJ2-5	CASHNVGDQETQYF	TGCGCCAGCCACAACGTCGGTGATCAAGAGACCCAGTACTTC
once	TRBV7-8	NA	TRBJ2-1	CASSPTRPEQFF	TGTGCCAGCAGCCCGACTAGGCCTGAGCAGTTCTTC
NA	TRBV10-3	TRBD2	TRBJ2-5	CAISTGTSGRLWETQYF	TGTGCCATATCGACCGGTACTAGCGGGAGGTTGTGGGAGACCCAGTACTTC
NA	TRBV21-1	NA	TRBJ2-7	CASSKLKCCGERYEQYF	TGTGCCAGCAGCAAATTAAAATGTTGCGGAGAAAGATACGAGCAGTACTTC
NA	TRBV7-2	NA	TRBJ2-1	CASSSEAGSYNEQFF	TGTGCCAGCAGCTCAGAAGCGGGCTCCTACAATGAGCAGTTCTTC
few	TRBV6-5	NA	TRBJ2-2	CASSYFNRAGELFF	TGTGCCAGCAGTTACTTTAACAGGGCCGGGGAGCTGTTTTTT
NA	TRBV5-1	NA	TRBJ2-7	CASSLAVLGSSYEQYF	TGCGCCAGCAGCTTGGCCGTCCTGGGGAGCTCCTACGAGCAGTACTTC
NA	TRBV25-1	TRBD1	TRBJ2-1	CASQLDRGRYNEQFF	TGTGCCAGCCAATTGGACAGGGGTCGATACAATGAGCAGTTCTTC
many	TRBV29-1	TRBD2	TRBJ2-7	CSVEDELADYEQYF	TGCAGCGTTGAAGACGAACTAGCGGACTACGAGCAGTACTTC
many	TRBV11-2	TRBD2	TRBJ2-1	CASSLIYGLAGDNEQFF	TGTGCCAGCAGCTTAATCTACGGACTAGCGGGGGACAATGAGCAGTTCTTC
NA	TRBV12-3/TRBV12-4	NA	TRBJ1-1	CASSWGSNTEAFF	TGTGCCAGCAGTTGGGGATCCAACACTGAAGCTTTCTTT
few	TRBV20-1	TRBD2	TRBJ2-3	CSARLLAGGVTDTQYF	TGCAGTGCTAGACTCCTAGCGGGGGGGGTTACAGATACGCAGTATTTT
NA	TRBV27	NA	TRBJ2-1	CASSAPSTYNEQFF	TGTGCCAGCAGTGCCCCGTCGACCTACAATGAGCAGTTCTTC
NA	TRBV20-1	NA	TRBJ1-6	CSASTDYNSPLHF	TGCAGTGCTAGCACAGATTATAATTCACCCCTCCACTTT
few	TRBV6-5	NA	TRBJ1-2	CASSYGLTYGYTF	TGTGCCAGCAGTTACGGTCTGACCTATGGCTACACCTTC
NA	TRBV10-3	NA	TRBJ1-5	CAISATDASNQPQHF	TGTGCCATCAGTGCGACAGATGCGAGCAATCAGCCCCAGCATTTT
many	TRBV5-1	NA	TRBJ2-7	CASSLQASGHYEQYF	TGCGCCAGCAGCTTGCAGGCCTCAGGGCACTACGAGCAGTACTTC
many	TRBV7-2	NA	TRBJ2-3	CASSFLGVGLDTQYF	TGTGCCAGCAGCTTTCTTGGGGTGGGCCTAGATACGCAGTATTTT
NA	TRBV5-1	TRBD2	TRBJ2-1	CASRGLAGVYNEQFF	TGCGCCAGCAGAGGGCTAGCGGGGGTCTACAATGAGCAGTTCTTC